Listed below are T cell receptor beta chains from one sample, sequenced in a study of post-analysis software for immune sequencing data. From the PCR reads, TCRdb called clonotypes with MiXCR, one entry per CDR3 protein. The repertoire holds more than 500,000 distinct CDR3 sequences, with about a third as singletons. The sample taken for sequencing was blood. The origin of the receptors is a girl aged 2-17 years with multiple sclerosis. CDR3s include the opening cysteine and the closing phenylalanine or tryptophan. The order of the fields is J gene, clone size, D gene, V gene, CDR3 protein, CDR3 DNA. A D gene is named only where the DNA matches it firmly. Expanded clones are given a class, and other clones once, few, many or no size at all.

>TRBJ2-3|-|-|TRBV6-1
CAILPKGPDTQYF
TGTGCCATCTTACCTAAGGGCCCCGATACGCAGTATTTT
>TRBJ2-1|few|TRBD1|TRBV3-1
CASSQVDTGGPEQFF
TGTGCCAGCAGCCAAGTAGACACAGGGGGTCCTGAGCAGTTCTTC
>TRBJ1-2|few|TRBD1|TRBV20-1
CSASDRESGYTF
TGCAGTGCTAGCGACAGGGAGAGTGGCTACACCTTC
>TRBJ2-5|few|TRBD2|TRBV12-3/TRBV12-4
CASSAGGLQETQYF
TGTGCCAGCAGTGCGGGGGGCCTCCAGGAGACCCAGTACTTC
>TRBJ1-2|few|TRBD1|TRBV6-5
CASSRDSSNYGYTF
TGTGCCAGCAGTCGGGACAGCTCTAACTATGGCTACACCTTC
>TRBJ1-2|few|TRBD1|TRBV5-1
CASSATGGKSAGYTF
TGCGCCAGCAGCGCCACAGGGGGCAAATCGGCTGGCTACACCTTC
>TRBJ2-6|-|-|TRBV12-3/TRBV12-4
CASSWGVDKNVLTF
TGTGCCAGCAGTTGGGGGGTGGATAAGAACGTCCTGACTTTC
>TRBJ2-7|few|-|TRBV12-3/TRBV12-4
CASSLERALSYEQYF
TGTGCCAGCAGTTTAGAAAGAGCCTTATCCTACGAGCAGTACTTC
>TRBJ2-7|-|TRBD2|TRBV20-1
CSARLAGTYEQYF
TGCAGTGCTAGGCTAGCGGGAACCTACGAGCAGTACTTC
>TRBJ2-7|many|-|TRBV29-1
CSVIWGWSSYEQYF
TGCAGCGTTATATGGGGTTGGAGCTCCTACGAGCAGTACTTC
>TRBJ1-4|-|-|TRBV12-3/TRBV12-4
CASSPDPATNEKLFF
TGTGCCAGCAGTCCTGACCCGGCAACTAATGAAAAACTGTTTTTT
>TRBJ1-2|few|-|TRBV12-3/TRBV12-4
CASSFATGLGYTF
TGTGCCAGCAGTTTCGCGACAGGACTTGGCTACACCTTC
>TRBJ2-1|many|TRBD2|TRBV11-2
CASSLRTGGNNEQFF
TGTGCCAGCAGCTTGAGGACGGGGGGGAACAATGAGCAGTTCTTC
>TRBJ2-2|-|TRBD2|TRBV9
CASSVVRGGEAGELFF
TGTGCCAGCAGCGTTGTTCGGGGGGGAGAGGCCGGGGAGCTGTTTTTT
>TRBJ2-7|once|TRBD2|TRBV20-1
CSARDLMTSVVSEQYF
TGCAGTGCTAGAGATTTGATGACTAGCGTGGTTTCCGAGCAGTACTTC
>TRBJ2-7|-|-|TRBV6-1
CATMRRGGYEQYF
TGTGCCACCATGAGAAGAGGGGGATACGAGCAGTACTTC
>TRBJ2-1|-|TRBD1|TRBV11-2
CASSLNRGSYNEQCF
TGTGCCAGCAGCCTAAACAGGGGGTCCTACAATGAGCAGTGCTTC
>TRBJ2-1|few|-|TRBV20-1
CSARDPGRLEQFF
TGCAGTGCTAGAGATCCGGGCCGTCTTGAGCAGTTCTTC
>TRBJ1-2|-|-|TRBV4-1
CASSQPGANYGYTF
TGCGCCAGCAGCCAACCGGGGGCGAACTATGGCTACACCTTC
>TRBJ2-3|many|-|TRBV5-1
CASSLDDTQYF
TGCGCCAGCAGCTTGGACGATACGCAGTATTTT
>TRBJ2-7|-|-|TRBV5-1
CASSPWDTMEQYF
TGCGCCAGCAGCCCATGGGACACTATGGAGCAGTACTTC
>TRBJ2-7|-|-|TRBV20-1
CSARDRRYEQYF
TGCAGTGCTAGAGATCGCAGATACGAGCAGTACTTC
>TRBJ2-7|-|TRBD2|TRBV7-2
CASSLLAGGLPYEQYF
TGTGCCAGCAGCTTACTAGCGGGGGGTCTCCCCTACGAGCAGTACTTC
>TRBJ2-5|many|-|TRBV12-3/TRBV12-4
CATSPGILETQYF
TGTGCCACGTCTCCAGGGATTTTGGAGACCCAGTACTTC
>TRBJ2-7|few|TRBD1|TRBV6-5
CASTGGWEQYF
TGTGCCAGCACAGGGGGCTGGGAGCAGTACTTC
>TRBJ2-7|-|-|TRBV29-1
CSVEQDGETRYF
TGCAGCGTTGAACAGGACGGGGAGACCCGGTACTTC
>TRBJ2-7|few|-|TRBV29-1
CSVSTAYEQYF
TGCAGCGTTTCGACCGCCTACGAGCAGTACTTC
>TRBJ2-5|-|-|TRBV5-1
CASSPGAVEETQYF
TGCGCCAGCAGCCCCGGGGCAGTAGAAGAGACCCAGTACTTC
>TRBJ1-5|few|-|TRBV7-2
CASSLALGDGNQPQHF
TGTGCCAGCAGCTTAGCCTTGGGGGACGGCAATCAGCCCCAGCATTTT
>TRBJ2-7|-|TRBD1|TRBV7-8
CASSLDRGTSSYEQYF
TGTGCCAGCAGCCTAGACAGGGGCACAAGCTCCTACGAGCAGTACTTC
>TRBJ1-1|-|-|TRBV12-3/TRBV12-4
CASSLTPQGTEAFF
TGTGCCAGCAGTTTAACACCCCAAGGAACTGAAGCTTTCTTT
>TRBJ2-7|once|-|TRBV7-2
CASSLALLSSYNEQYF
TGTGCCAGCAGCTTAGCGCTGCTGAGCTCCTACAATGAGCAGTACTTC
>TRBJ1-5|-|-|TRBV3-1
CASSPTNHQPQHF
TGTGCCAGCAGCCCGACGAATCATCAGCCCCAGCATTTT
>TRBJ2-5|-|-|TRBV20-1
CSGRGAGLVTQYF
TGCAGTGGAAGGGGGGCGGGGCTGGTGACCCAGTACTTC
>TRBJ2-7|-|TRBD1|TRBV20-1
CSASEWTGGGYEQYF
TGCAGTGCTTCAGAATGGACAGGGGGGGGCTACGAGCAGTACTTC
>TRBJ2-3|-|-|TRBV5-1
CTSSNRADTQYF
TGCACCAGCAGTAATCGGGCAGATACGCAGTATTTT
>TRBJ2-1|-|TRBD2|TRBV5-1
CASSWPTSGPSGSYNEQFF
TGCGCCAGCAGCTGGCCGACTAGCGGCCCTTCGGGCTCCTACAATGAGCAGTTCTTC
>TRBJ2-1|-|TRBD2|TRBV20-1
CSARAERGWEQFF
TGCAGTGCTAGAGCGGAGCGGGGATGGGAGCAGTTCTTC
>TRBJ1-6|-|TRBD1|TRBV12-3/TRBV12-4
CASSAYQGENSPLHF
TGTGCCAGCAGTGCTTACCAGGGGGAGAATTCACCCCTCCACTTT
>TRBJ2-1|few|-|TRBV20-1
CSARGPTANNEQFF
TGCAGTGCTAGAGGTCCCACAGCGAACAATGAGCAGTTCTTC
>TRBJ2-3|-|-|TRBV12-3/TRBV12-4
CASNPRVTADTQYF
TGTGCCAGCAATCCCAGAGTTACCGCAGATACGCAGTATTTC